This T cell receptor (beta chain) emerged from a study of radiation and T cells in renal cell carcinoma. Time point given: blood 4 weeks post-SBRT, at nephrectomy. Described treatment: 15 Gy SBRT to primary tumor, nephrectomy 4 weeks later. Nephrectomy followed 15 Gy stereotactic body radiation by 4 weeks. The repertoire was sequenced with immunoSEQ multiplex PCR; TCRdb's copy has only in-frame clones and lacks some. The sample records just over 95,000 clones, around 83% being singletons. Study-wide points: In blood, top tumor clones expanded by 2 weeks, shrinking by 4. No pretreatment tumor biopsies were available for baseline clonotypes.

Concerning this clone: The antigen is undetermined.

The germline V and J ends were trimmed by 1 base and 2 bases, with 14 bases remaining between them. In germline, CDR1 is LNHDA, CDR2 SQIVND (reference sequence). The CDR3 consists of 16 residues. The sequence derives from a man in his 60s with renal cell carcinoma. Sequencing was performed on blood, taken from a patient whose treatment included radiotherapy and nephrectomy. The chain uses TRBV19 and TRBJ2-5; weak D call: TRBD2 (6 bases). The chain's CDR3 is CASSIVFVGGQETQYF. The CDR3 nucleotides are TGTGCCAGTAGTATAGTGTTTGTCGGGGGACAAGAGACCCAGTACTTC.